The clone carrying this T cell receptor (beta chain) was detected only once. Its antigen is unknown. A multiplex PCR was run with 60 Vbeta primers and 13 Jbeta primers. Original processing methods: Per a later analysis, the number of unique TCR beta chains was approximately 80 million, of which 9 million to 14 million were shared. This table comes from immunoSEQ multiplex PCR, and its TCRdb copy is limited to in-frame clones, with some not included. From that table come the V and J calls and clone size; the DNA was used to work out D and trimming. The table records 150,000 to 200,000 clones, about 80% of them present only once. This sample was taken from a study of cytomegalovirus exposure and HLA in healthy donors. Germline lookup yields CDR1 SEHNR and CDR2 FQNEAQ (reference sequence). This CDR3 comprises 14 residues. Trimming at V came to 4 bases and at J to 3 bases, leaving 6 bases not matched to a gene.

Study-wide results and caveats: With further analysis later on, most CMV-associated TCR beta chains appeared HLA-restricted. The study assumed roughly uniform donor sequencing depth for presence/absence analyses. Later on, an analysis tied under 20,000 TCR beta sequences to HLA alleles at 0.05 false discovery rate.

The sequenced sample consisted of PBMCs. The sequence came from a middle-aged woman in good health and CMV-seronegative. The chain joins TRBV7-9 to TRBJ2-7; 7 bases align to TRBD2. CDR3 in amino acids: CASSSSQRDYEQYF. In nucleotides, the CDR3 is TGTGCCAGCAGCTCCAGCCAGCGGGACTACGAGCAGTACTTC.